This T cell receptor beta chain derives from a study of cytomegalovirus exposure and HLA in healthy donors. Whole-study context: According to later analysis, the same platform produced the 120 or so validation and about 700 first-cohort repertoires. Study-wide points: The study designated 150 or so TCR beta chains cytomegalovirus-associated. Both high specificity and high sensitivity reportedly marked the classifier's diagnosis of cytomegalovirus status.

CDR3 size: 15 residues. V shed 5 bases, J shed 9 bases, and the junction held 7 bases outside the gene matches. Germline values: CDR1 SGHTA, CDR2 FQGNSA. The donors formed part of the approximately 130-subject validation cohort, distinct from the roughly 730-subject first cohort. As regards this clone: Its antigen is as yet unknown.

The repertoire was sequenced with immunoSEQ multiplex PCR; TCRdb's copy has only in-frame clones and lacks some. Among some 250,000 clones listed, around 90% were seen once. This receptor was identified in a woman aged 18-29 years in good health and CMV-seronegative. The sample was PBMCs. The chain recombines TRBV7-2 with TRBJ1-6, with TRBD1 matching 10 bases. CDR3 residues: CASSTTGTGVSPLHF. CDR3 bases: TGTGCCAGCAGCACTACCGGGACAGGGGTTTCACCCCTCCACTTT.